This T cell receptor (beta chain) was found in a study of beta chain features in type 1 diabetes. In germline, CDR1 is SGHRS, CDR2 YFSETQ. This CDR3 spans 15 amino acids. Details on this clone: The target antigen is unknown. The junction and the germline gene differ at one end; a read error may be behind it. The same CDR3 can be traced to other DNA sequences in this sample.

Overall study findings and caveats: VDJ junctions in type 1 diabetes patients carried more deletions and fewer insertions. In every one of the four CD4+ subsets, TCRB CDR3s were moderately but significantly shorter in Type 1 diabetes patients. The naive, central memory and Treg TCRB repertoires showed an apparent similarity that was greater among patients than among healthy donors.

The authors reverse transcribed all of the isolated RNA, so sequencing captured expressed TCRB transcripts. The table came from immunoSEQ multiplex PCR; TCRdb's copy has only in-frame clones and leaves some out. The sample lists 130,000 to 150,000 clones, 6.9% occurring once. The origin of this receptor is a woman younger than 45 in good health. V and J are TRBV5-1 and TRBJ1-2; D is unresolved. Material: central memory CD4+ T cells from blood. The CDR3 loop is CASSLGDLANYGYTF. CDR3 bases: TGTGCCAGCAGCTTGGGCGACCTAGCTAACTATGGCTACACCTTC.